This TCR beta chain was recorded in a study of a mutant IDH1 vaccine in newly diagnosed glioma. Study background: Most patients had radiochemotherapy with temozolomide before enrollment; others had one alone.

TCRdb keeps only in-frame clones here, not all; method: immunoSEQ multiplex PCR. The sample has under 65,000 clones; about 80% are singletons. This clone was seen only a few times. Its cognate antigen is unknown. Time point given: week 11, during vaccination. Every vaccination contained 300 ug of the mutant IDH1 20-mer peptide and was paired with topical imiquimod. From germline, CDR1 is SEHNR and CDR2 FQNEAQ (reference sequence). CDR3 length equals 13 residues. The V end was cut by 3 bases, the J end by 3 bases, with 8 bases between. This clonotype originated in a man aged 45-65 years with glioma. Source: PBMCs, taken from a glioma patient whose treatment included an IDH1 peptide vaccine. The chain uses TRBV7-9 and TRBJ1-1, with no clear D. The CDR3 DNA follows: TGTGCCAGCAGCTTTTCGCAGGACACTGAAGCTTTCTTT. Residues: CASSFSQDTEAFF.